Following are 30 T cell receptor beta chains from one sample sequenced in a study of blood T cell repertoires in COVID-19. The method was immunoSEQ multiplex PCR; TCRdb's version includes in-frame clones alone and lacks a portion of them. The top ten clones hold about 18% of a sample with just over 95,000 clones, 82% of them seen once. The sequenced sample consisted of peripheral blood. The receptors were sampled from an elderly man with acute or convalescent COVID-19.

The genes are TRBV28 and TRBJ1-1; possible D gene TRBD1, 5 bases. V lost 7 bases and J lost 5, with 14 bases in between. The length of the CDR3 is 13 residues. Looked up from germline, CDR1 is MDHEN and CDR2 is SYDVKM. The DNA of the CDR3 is TGTGCCAGCACCACGGGGGGGGTAACTGAAGCTTTCTTT. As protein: CASTTGGVTEAFF.

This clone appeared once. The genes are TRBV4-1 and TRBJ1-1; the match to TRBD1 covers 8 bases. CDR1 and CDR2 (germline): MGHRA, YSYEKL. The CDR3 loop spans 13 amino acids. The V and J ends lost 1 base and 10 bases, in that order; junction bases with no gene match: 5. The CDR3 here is CASSQGGDRGAFF. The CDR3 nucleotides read TGCGCCAGCAGCCAAGGAGGAGACAGGGGAGCTTTCTTT.

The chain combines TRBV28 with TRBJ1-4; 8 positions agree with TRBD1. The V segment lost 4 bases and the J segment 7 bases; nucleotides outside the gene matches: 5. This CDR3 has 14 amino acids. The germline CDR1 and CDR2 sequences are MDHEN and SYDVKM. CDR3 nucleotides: TGTGCCAGCAGTTGGACAGGGCTAGGTGAAAAACTGTTTTTT. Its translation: CASSWTGLGEKLFF.

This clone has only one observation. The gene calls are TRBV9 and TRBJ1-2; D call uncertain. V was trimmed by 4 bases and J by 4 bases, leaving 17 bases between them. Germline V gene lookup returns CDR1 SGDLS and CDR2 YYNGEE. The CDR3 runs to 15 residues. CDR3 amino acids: CASSPHAIGGYGYTF. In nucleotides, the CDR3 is TGTGCCAGCAGCCCCCACGCGATTGGTGGCTATGGCTACACCTTC.

DNA for the CDR3: TGTGCCAGCAGTAGGGACAGAGGGGGCAATCAGCCCCAGCATTTT. Protein: CASSRDRGGNQPQHF. J is TRBJ1-5 and V is TRBV6-2 or TRBV6-3; 7 nucleotides align to TRBD1. Germline V CDR1 and CDR2: MNHEY, SVGEGT. There are 15 residues in the CDR3. V shed 5 bases, J shed 2 bases, and the junction held 6 bases outside the gene matches.

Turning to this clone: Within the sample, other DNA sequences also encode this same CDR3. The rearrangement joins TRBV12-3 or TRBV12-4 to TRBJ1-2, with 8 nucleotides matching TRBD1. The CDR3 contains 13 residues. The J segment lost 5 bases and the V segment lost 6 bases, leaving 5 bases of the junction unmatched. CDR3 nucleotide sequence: TGTGCCAGCAGCCCGGGACAGGTGTATGGCTACACCTTC. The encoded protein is CASSPGQVYGYTF.

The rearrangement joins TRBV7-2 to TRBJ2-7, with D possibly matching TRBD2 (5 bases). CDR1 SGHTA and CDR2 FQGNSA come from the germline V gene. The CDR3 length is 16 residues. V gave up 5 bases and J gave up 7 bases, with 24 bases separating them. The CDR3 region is CASSDYSVHLSWEQYF. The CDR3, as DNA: TGTGCCAGCAGCGATTATAGCGTACACCTCTCGTGGGAGCAGTACTTC.

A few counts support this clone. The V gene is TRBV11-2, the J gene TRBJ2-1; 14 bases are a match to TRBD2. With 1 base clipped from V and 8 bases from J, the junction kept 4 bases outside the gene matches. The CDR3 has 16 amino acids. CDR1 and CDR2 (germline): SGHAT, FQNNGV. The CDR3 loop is CASSLGGLAGVDEQFF. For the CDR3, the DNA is TGTGCCAGCAGCTTAGGGGGACTAGCGGGAGTGGATGAGCAGTTCTTC.

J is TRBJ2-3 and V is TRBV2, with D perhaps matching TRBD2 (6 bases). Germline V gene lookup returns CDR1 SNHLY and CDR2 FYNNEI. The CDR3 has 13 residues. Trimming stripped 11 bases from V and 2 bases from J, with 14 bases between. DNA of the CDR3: TGTGCCGGATTAGCGGAAATCACAGATACGCAGTATTTT. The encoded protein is CAGLAEITDTQYF.

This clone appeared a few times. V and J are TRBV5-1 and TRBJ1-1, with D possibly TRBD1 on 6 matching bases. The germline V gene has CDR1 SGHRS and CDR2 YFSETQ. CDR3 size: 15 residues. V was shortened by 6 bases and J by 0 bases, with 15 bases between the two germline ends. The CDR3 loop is CASTSSTGLNTEAFF. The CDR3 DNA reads TGCGCCAGCACCAGCTCGACAGGATTGAACACTGAAGCTTTCTTT.

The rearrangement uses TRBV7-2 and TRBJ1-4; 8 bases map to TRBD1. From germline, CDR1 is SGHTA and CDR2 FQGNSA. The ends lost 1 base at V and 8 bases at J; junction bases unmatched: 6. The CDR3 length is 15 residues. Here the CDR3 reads CASSLDRGVSEKLFF. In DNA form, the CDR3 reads TGTGCCAGCAGCTTAGACAGGGGGGTTAGCGAAAAACTGTTTTTT.

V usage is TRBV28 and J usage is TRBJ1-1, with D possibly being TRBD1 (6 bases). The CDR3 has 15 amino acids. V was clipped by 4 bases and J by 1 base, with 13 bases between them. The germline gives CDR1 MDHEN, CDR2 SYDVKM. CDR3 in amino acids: CASSSFRGPNTEAFF. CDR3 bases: TGTGCCAGCAGTTCTTTCAGGGGCCCGAACACTGAAGCTTTCTTT.

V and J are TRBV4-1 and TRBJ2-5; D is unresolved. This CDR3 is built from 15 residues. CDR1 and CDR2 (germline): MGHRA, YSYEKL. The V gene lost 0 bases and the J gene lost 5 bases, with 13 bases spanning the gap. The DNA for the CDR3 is TGCGCCAGCAGCCAAGATGAAGCGCTCGGGGAGACCCAGTACTTC. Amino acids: CASSQDEALGETQYF.

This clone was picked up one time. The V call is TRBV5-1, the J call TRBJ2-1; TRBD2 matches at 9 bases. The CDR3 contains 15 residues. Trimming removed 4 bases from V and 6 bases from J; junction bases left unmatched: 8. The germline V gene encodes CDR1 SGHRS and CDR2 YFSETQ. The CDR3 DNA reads TGCGCCAGCAGCGTCGCAGCGGGAGGATTCAATGAGCAGTTCTTC. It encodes CASSVAAGGFNEQFF.

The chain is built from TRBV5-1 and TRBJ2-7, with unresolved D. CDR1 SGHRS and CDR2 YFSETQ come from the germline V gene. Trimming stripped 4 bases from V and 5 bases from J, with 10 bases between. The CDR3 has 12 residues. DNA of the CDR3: TGCGCCAGCAGCCCCCGAGGCCACGAGCAGTACTTC. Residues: CASSPRGHEQYF.

The CDR3 loop reads CASSLEPYGYTF. The CDR3 DNA is TGTGCCAGCAGCTTGGAGCCCTATGGCTACACCTTC. The chain combines TRBV5-6 with TRBJ1-2; no definite D call. CDR1 is SGHDT, CDR2 YYEEEE, per germline. The V and J ends lost 0 bases and 4 bases respectively, with 4 bases between them. The CDR3 has 12 residues.

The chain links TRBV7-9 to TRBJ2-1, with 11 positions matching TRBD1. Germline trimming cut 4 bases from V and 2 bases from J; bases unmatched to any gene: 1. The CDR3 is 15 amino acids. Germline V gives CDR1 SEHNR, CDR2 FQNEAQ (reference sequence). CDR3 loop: CASSSGQGAYNEQFF. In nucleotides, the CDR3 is TGTGCCAGCAGCTCGGGACAGGGGGCCTACAATGAGCAGTTCTTC.

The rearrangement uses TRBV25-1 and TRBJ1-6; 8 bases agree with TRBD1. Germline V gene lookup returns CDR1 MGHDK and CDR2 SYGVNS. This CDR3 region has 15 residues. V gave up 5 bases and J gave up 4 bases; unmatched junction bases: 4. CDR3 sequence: CASSSRTGYNSPLHF. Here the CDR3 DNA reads TGTGCCAGCAGTTCCCGGACAGGGTATAATTCACCCCTCCACTTT.

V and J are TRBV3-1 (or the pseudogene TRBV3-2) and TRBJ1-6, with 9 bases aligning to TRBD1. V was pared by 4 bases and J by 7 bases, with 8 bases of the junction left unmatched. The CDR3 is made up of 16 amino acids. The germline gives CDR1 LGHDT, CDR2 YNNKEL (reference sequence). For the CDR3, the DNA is TGTGCCAGCAGCCCAGGAACCGGGACAGGGAATTCACCCCTCCACTTT. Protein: CASSPGTGTGNSPLHF.

CDR3 nucleotides: TGTGCCAGCAGCCCCGGACAGGGCTACGAGCAGTACTTC. The encoded protein is CASSPGQGYEQYF. The chain links TRBV7-9 to TRBJ2-7; 8 bases fit TRBD1. CDR1 is SEHNR and CDR2 is FQNEAQ in the germline V gene (reference sequence). This CDR3 has 13 amino acids. After removal of 5 bases from V and 3 bases from J, the junction contained 3 bases not matched to a gene.

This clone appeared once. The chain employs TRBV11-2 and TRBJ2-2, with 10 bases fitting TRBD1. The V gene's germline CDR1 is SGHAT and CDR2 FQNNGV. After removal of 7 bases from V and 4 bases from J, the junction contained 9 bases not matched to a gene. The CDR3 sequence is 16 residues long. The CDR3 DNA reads TGTGCCAGCACCCTCGGGGACAGGGGAATCACCGGGGAGCTGTTTTTT. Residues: CASTLGDRGITGELFF.

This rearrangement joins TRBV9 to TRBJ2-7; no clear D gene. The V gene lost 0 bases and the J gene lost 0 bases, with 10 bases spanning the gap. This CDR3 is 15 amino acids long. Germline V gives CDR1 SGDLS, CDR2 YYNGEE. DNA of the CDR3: TGTGCCAGCAGCGTAGGTACGATGAGCTCCTACGAGCAGTACTTC. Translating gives CASSVGTMSSYEQYF.

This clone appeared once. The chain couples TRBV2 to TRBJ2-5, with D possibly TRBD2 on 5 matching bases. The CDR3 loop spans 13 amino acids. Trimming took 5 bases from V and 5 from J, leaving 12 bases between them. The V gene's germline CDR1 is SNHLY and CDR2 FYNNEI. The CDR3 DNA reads TGTGCCAGCAGTCCCAGGAGAGGGGAGACCCAGTACTTC. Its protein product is CASSPRRGETQYF. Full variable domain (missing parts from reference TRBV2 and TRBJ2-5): EPEVTQTPSHQVTQMGQEVILRCVPISNHLYFYWYRQILGQKVEFLVSFYNNEISEKSEIFDDQFSVERPDGSNFTLKIRSTKLEDSAMYFCASSPRRGETQYFGPGTRLLVL.

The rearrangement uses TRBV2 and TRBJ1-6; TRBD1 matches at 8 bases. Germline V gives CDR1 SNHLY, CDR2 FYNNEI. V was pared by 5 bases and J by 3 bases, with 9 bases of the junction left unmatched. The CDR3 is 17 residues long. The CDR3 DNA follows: TGTGCCAGCAGTCCCTACGGACAGGGTAGCTATAATTCACCCCTCCACTTT. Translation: CASSPYGQGSYNSPLHF.

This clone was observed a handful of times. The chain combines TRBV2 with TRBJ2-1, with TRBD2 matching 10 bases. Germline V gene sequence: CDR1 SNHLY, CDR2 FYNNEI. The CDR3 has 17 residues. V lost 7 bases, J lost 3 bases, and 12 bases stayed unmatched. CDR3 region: CASTLQSWTSGYNEQFF. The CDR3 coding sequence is TGTGCCAGCACCCTCCAATCGTGGACTAGCGGCTACAATGAGCAGTTCTTC.

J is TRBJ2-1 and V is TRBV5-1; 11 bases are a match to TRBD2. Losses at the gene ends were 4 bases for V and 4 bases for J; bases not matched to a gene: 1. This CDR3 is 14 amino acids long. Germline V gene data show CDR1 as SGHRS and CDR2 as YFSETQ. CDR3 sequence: CASSGTSGYNEQFF. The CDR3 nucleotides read TGCGCCAGCAGCGGGACTAGCGGTTACAATGAGCAGTTCTTC.

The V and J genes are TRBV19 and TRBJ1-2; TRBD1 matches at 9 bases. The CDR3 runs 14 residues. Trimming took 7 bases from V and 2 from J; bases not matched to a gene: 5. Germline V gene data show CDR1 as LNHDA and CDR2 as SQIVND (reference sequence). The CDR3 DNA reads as TGTGCCAGTAAGGCCGGGACAGGGAACTATGGCTACACCTTC. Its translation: CASKAGTGNYGYTF.

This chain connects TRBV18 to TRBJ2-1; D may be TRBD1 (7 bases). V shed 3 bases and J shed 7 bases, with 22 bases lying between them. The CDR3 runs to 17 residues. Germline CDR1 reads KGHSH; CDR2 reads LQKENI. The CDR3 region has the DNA TGTGCCAGCTCACCCAACGAGTGGAGGGGGCGAAAGAATGAGCAGTTCTTC. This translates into CASSPNEWRGRKNEQFF.

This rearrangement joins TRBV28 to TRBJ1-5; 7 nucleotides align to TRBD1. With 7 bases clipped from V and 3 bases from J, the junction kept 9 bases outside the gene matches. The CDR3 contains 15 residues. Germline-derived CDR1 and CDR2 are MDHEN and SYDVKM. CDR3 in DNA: TGTGCCAGCATTCAAGGGACAGACTTCAATCAGCCCCAGCATTTT. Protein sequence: CASIQGTDFNQPQHF.

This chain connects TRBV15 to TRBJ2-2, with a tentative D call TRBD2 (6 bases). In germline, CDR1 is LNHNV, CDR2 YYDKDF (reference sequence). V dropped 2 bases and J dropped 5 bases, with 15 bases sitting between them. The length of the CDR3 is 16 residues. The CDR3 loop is CATSRHVGGGTGELFF. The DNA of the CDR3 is TGTGCCACCAGCAGACACGTGGGGGGTGGGACCGGGGAGCTGTTTTTT.